This T cell receptor (beta chain) stems from a study of T cells in Graves' hyperthyroidism and ophthalmopathy. Germline-derived CDR1 and CDR2 are SGHNT and YYREEE (reference sequence). The germline V and J ends were trimmed by 4 bases and 5 bases, with 12 bases remaining between them. CDR3 length: 13 residues. Template material for amplifying TCR beta CDR3 regions consisted of RNA transcripts. HTBI primers were used for first-round RT-PCR of the TCR CDR3. In TCRdb, the multiplex PCR reads were re-called with MiXCR into one record per CDR3 protein. This sample carries some 490,000 distinct CDR3 sequences, roughly 16% of them seen once, and the ten largest clones take 25% to 30%. Fresh peripheral blood, 8 to 10 ml, was the source of the PBMCs.

The chain combines TRBV5-4 with TRBJ2-5; D unresolved. This TCR came from a woman aged 25 to 45 with Graves' ophthalmopathy. The sequencing sample was made of blood. The CDR3 spells CASSPLLGETQYF. The CDR3 DNA reads as TGTGCCAGCAGCCCCCTACTCGGGGAGACCCAGTACTTC.